Shown below are 6 T cell receptor beta chains from a single sample sequenced in a study of blood T cells in healthy people across ages. Alongside a J-beta primer mix, a sample-barcoded 5' primer served in a second PCR lasting about 7 to 11 cycles. TCRdb recomputed calls from the 5' RACE reads with MiXCR, one row per CDR3 protein. Altogether about a million distinct CDR3 sequences are present, just over 50% being singletons, with the ten largest covering about 21%. The specimen sequenced was blood. These receptor sequences come from an older woman in good health.

With respect to this clonotype: A junction end diverges from the germline sequence, so it may reflect a read error. V is TRBV6-2 or TRBV6-3 and J is TRBJ2-1; perhaps D is TRBD1 or TRBD2 (5 bases each). The CDR3 sequence is 14 residues long. Germline assignment: CDR1 MNHEY and CDR2 SVGEGT. For the CDR3, the DNA is TGTGCCTGCAGTGTTATGGGACCTCACAATGAGCAGTTCTTC. This gives the protein CACSVMGPHNEQFF.

The chain employs TRBV5-1 and TRBJ2-1; possible D gene TRBD1, 6 bases. The V end was cut by 3 bases, the J end by 9 bases, with 16 bases between. This CDR3 comprises 14 residues. Germline assignment: CDR1 SGHRS and CDR2 YFSETQ. Written as DNA, the CDR3 is TGCGCCAGCAGCTGGGCAGGGGAACCCAGTGAGCAGTTCTTC. Translated, it gives CASSWAGEPSEQFF.

This clonotype was observed a handful of times. This rearrangement joins TRBV20-1 to TRBJ1-2; D may be TRBD1 (5 bases). From germline, CDR1 is DFQATT and CDR2 SNEGSKA (reference sequence). V was trimmed by 4 bases and J by 1 base, leaving 7 bases between them. The CDR3 totals 12 residues. Here the CDR3 reads CSAIDSNYGYTF. The DNA for the CDR3 is TGCAGTGCTATCGACAGTAACTATGGCTACACCTTC.

The chain uses TRBV14 and TRBJ2-1, with 7 bases matching TRBD2. The V and J ends lost 4 bases and 8 bases, in that order; junction bases with no gene match: 8. Germline V lookup: CDR1 SGHDN, CDR2 FVKESK. The CDR3 runs 14 residues. The CDR3 region is CASSRTGGKDEQFF. The DNA for the CDR3 is TGTGCCAGCAGCCGGACGGGAGGAAAGGATGAGCAGTTCTTC.

This sequence joins TRBV5-5 and TRBJ2-1; 9 bases map to TRBD2. This CDR3 spans 15 amino acids. CDR1 is SGHKS, CDR2 YYEKEE, per germline (reference sequence). The V gene end was trimmed by 4 bases and the J gene end by 6 bases; junction bases not matched to a gene: 8. This CDR3 is CASSPGLAGSNEQFF. The CDR3 bases are TGTGCCAGCAGCCCGGGGCTAGCGGGATCCAATGAGCAGTTCTTC.

This clonotype was counted a few times. The chain employs TRBV5-1 and TRBJ2-1; 11 bases are a match to TRBD2. Trimming took 4 bases from V and 7 from J; bases not matched to a gene: 10. There are 16 residues in the CDR3. Germline lookup yields CDR1 SGHRS and CDR2 YFSETQ. The CDR3 DNA reads TGCGCCAGCAGCGGGGGGACGGGACTAGCGGAAAATGAGCAGTTCTTC. Protein sequence: CASSGGTGLAENEQFF.